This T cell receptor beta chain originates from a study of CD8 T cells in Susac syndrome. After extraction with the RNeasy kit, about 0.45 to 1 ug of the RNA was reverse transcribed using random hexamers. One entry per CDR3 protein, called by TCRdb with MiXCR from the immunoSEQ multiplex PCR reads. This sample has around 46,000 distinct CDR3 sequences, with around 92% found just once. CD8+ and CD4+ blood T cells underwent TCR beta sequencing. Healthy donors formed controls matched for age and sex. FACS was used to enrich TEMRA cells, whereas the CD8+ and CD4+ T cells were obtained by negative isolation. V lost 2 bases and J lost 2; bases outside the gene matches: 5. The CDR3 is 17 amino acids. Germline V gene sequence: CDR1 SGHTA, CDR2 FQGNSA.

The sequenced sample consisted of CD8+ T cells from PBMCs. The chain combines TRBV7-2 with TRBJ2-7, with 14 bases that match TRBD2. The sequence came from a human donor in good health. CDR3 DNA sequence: TGTGCCAGCAGCTTACCGGGGGGACTAGCGGGAGCCTACGAGCAGTACTTC. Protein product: CASSLPGGLAGAYEQYF. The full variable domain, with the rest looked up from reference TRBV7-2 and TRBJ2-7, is GAGVSQSPSNKVTEKGKDVELRCDPISGHTALYWYRQSLGQGLEFLIYFQGNSAPDKSGLPSDRFSAERTGGSVSTLTIQRTQQEDSAVYLCASSLPGGLAGAYEQYFGPGTRLTVT.